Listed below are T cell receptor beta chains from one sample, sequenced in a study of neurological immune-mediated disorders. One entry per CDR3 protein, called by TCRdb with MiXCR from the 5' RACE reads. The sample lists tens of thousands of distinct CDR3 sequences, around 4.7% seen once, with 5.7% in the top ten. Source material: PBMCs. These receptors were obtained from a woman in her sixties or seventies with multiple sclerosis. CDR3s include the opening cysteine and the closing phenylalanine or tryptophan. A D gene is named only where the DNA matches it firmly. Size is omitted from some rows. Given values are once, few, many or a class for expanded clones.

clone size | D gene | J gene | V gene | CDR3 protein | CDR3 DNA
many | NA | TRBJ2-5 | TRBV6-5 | CASSYLGRGGLETQYF | TGTGCCAGCAGTTACCTCGGCCGTGGGGGGCTAGAGACCCAGTACTTC
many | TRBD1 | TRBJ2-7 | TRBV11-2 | CASRSQGAPLTKEQYF | TGTGCCAGCAGATCACAGGGGGCGCCCCTAACTAAAGAGCAGTACTTC
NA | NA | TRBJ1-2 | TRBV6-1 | CASSEAAGVDGYTF | TGTGCCAGCAGTGAAGCGGCAGGGGTGGATGGCTACACCTTC
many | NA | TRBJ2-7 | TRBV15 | CATSRDGTASAYEQYF | TGTGCCACCAGCAGAGATGGGACGGCTTCAGCCTACGAGCAGTACTTC
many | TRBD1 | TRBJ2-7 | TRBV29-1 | CSTRQGHYEQYF | TGCAGCACCCGACAGGGTCACTACGAGCAGTACTTC
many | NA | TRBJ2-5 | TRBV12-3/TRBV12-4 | CASRLRGTSGETQYF | TGTGCCAGCAGGTTACGGGGGACCAGCGGGGAGACCCAGTACTTC
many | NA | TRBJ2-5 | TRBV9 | CASSTNYGETQYF | TGTGCCAGCAGCACCAACTACGGAGAGACCCAGTACTTC
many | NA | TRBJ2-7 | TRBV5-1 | CASSPSADYEQYF | TGCGCCAGCAGCCCCTCGGCAGACTACGAGCAGTACTTC
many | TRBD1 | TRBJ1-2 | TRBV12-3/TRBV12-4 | CASSLDRTNYGYTF | TGTGCCAGCAGTCTGGACAGGACTAACTATGGCTACACCTTC
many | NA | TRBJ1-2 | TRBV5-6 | CASSFQDRSNYGYTF | TGTGCCAGCAGCTTTCAGGACAGATCTAACTATGGCTACACCTTC
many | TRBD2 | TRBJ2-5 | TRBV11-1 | CASSTSGGRKTQYF | TGTGCCAGCAGCACTAGCGGGGGTCGCAAGACCCAGTACTTC